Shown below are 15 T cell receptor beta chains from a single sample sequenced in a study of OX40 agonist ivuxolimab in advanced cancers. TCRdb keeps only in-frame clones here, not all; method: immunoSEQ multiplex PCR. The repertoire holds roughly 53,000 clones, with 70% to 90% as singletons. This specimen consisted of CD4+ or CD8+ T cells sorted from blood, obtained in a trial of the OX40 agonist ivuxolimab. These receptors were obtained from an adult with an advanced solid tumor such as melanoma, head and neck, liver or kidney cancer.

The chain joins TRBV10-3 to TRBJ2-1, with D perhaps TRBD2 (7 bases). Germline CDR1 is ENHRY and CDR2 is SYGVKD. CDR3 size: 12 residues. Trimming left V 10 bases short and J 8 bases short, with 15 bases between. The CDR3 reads CATFAGGHEQFF. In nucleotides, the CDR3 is TGTGCCACCTTCGCCGGGGGGCATGAGCAGTTCTTC.

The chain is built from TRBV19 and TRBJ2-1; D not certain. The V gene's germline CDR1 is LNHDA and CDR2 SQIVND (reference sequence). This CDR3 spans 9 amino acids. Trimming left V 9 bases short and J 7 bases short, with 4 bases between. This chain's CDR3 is CASRNEQFF. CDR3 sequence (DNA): TGTGCCAGCCGTAATGAGCAGTTCTTC. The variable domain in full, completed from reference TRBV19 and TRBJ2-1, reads DGGITQSPKYLFRKEGQNVTLSCEQNLNHDAMYWYRQDPGQGLRLIYYSQIVNDFQKGDIAEGYSVSREKKESFPLTVTSAQKNPTAFYLCASRNEQFFGPGTRLTVL.

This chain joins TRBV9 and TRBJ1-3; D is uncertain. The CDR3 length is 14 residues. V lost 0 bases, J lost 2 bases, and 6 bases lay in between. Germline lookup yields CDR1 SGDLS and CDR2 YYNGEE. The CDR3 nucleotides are TGTGCCAGCAGCGTAGGTAGGGCTGGAAACACCATATATTTT. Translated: CASSVGRAGNTIYF.

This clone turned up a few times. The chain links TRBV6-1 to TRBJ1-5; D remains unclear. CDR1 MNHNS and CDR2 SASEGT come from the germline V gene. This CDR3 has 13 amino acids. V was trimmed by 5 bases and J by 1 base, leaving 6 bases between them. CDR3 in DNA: TGTGCCAGCAGTTCCTACAGCAATCAGCCCCAGCATTTT. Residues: CASSSYSNQPQHF.

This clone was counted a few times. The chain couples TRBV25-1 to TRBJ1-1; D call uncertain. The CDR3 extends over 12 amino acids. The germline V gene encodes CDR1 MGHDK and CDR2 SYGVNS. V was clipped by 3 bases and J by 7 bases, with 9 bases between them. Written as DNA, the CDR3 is TGTGCCAGCAGTGAGGGTGGAGGTGAAGCTTTCTTT. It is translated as CASSEGGGEAFF.

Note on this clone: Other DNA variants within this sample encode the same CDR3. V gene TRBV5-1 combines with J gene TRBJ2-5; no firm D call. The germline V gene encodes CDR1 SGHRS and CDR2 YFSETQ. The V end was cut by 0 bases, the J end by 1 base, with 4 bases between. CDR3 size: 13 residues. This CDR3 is CASSLALQETQYF. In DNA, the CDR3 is TGCGCCAGCAGCTTGGCTCTCCAAGAGACCCAGTACTTC.

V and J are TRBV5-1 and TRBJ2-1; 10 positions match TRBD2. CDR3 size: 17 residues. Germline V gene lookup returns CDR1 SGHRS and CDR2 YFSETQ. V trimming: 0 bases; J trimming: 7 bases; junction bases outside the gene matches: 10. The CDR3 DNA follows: TGCGCCAGCAGCTTGGGGCGAGAAGCGGGAGGGAGGAATGAGCAGTTCTTC. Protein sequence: CASSLGREAGGRNEQFF. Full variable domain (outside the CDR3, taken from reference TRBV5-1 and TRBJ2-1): KAGVTQTPRYLIKTRGQQVTLSCSPISGHRSVSWYQQTPGQGLQFLFEYFSETQRNKGNFPGRFSGRQFSNSRSEMNVSTLELGDSALYLCASSLGREAGGRNEQFFGPGTRLTVL.

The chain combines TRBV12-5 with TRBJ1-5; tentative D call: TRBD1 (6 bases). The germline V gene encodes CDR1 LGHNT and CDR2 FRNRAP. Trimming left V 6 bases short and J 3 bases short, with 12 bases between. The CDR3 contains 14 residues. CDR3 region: CASGPGQYNQPQHF. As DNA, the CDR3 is TGTGCTAGTGGCCCCGGACAGTACAATCAGCCCCAGCATTTT.

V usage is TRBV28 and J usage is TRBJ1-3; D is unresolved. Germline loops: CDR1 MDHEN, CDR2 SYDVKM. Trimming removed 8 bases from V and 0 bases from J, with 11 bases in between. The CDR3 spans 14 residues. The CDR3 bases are TGTGCCAGCGAGGCAGGAGGCTCTGGAAACACCATATATTTT. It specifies CASEAGGSGNTIYF.

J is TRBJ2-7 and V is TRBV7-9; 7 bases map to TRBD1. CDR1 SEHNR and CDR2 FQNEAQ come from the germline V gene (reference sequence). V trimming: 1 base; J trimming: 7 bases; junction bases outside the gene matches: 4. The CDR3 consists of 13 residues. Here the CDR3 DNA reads TGTGCCAGCAGCTTAGGGGGACAGACTGAGCAGTACTTC. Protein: CASSLGGQTEQYF.

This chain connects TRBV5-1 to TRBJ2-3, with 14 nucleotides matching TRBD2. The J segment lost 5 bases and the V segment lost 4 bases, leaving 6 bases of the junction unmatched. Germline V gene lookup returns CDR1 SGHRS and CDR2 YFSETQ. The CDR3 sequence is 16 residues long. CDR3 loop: CASSPGLAGEIDTQYF. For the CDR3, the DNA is TGCGCCAGCAGCCCGGGACTAGCGGGGGAGATAGATACGCAGTATTTT.

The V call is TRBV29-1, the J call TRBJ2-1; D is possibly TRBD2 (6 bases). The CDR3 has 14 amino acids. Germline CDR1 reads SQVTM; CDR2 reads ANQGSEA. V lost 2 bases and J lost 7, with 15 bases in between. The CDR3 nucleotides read TGCAGCGTTGAACGGGGGTACCCGTCGAATGAGCAGTTCTTC. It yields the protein CSVERGYPSNEQFF.

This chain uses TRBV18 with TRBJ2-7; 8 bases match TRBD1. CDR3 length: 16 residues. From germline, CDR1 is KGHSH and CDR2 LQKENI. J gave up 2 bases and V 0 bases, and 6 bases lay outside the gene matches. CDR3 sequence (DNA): TGTGCCAGCTCACCACCGGGGGACAGGTTCGCCTACGAGCAGTACTTC. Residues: CASSPPGDRFAYEQYF.

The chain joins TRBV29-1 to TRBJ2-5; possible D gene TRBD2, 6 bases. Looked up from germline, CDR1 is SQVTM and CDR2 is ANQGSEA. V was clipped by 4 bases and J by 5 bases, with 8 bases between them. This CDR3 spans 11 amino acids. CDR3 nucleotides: TGCAGCGTTGGGGGGGTTGAGACCCAGTACTTC. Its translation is CSVGGVETQYF.

Here the CDR3 reads CASSLTSGLWDEQFF. The CDR3 coding sequence is TGTGCCAGCAGCTTAACTAGCGGGCTTTGGGATGAGCAGTTCTTC. This chain uses TRBV11-2 with TRBJ2-1; the match to TRBD2 covers 9 bases. The germline V gene encodes CDR1 SGHAT and CDR2 FQNNGV. The CDR3 contains 15 residues. The V segment lost 2 bases and the J segment 8 bases; nucleotides outside the gene matches: 7.